This TCR beta chain was captured in a study of blood T cells in healthy people across ages (dated by TCRdb to between 2014 and 2017). In terms of the full investigation: In model experiments, template switching captured roughly one uniquely barcoded TCR beta cDNA molecule for every two T cells. The donors were divided into four age groups: young (average around 15 years), middle-aged (about 40), aged (under 70) and long-lived (about 90). To avoid experimental bias, donors of different ages were randomly spread across the sequencing lanes. Age-related changes in TCR beta repertoire diversity were measured in the study by deep sequencing normalized with unique cDNA molecular identifiers. The study analyzed two additional independent replicas of 1 million unique cDNA reads from the same blood draw for two donors, one aged 18 to 29 and one aged 80 or older.

Receptors were amplified or captured by 5' RACE. These reads were obtained on an Illumina HiSeq 2500. A second roughly 6 to 12 cycle PCR used a sample-barcoded 5' primer and a J-beta primer mix. A template-switch 5' adaptor carrying 12 random nucleotides introduced a unique molecular identifier onto each TCR beta cDNA molecule. At least 3 million CDR3-containing paired-end reads were obtained from each sample. All of the RNA was converted into first-strand cDNA using the Mint cDNA synthesis kit, with a TRBC-specific oligonucleotide serving as the primer. All cDNA was treated with uracil-DNA glycosylase and then went through a first 18-cycle PCR with the universal primers M1SS and BC2_uni_R. The original methods were these. For normalization, 1 million high-quality reads, each with a distinct molecular identifier, were randomly selected from each sample. Reads sharing molecular identifiers were discarded rather than binned into consensus sequences. MiTCR, run with a Q25 quality threshold and the strictest error-elimination algorithm, handled CDR3 identification, clonotype clustering and error correction. A nonparametric unseen species model with Euler transformation was used to estimate lower-bound total TCR beta diversity. TCRdb reran the public reads through fastp at Q25 and MiXCR, keeping productive beta chains. Here each entry gathers all rows of one CDR3 protein and keeps the most common genes and DNA. TCRdb's processing, not the authors', yielded these V and J calls. The sample contains roughly 1.6 million distinct CDR3 sequences, around 36% of them found a single time. The ten most abundant clones make up approximately 11% of the sample.

The 39 donors, aged about 6 to 100 years, were systemically healthy Caucasian individuals from Russia. Approximately 9.7 milliliters of peripheral blood were drawn from each donor into EDTA-treated Vacutainer tubes. Ficoll-Paque density-gradient centrifugation was used to isolate PBMCs, with at least 6.5 million obtained per sample. Total RNA was extracted from PBMCs with Trizol reagent, with at least 5.5 micrograms obtained per sample. Naive CD45RAhigh/CD27high T cell percentages were measured by flow cytometry on a PBMC aliquot from every donor. Germline trimming amounts to 1 base on V and 4 bases on J, with 6 as the count of junction bases outside the gene matches. The germline V gene gives CDR1 as MNHNS and CDR2 as SASEGT. The CDR3 has 15 amino acids, counting the end cysteine and phenylalanine. Only CDR3 DNA is held: 45 bases, read in frame from base 1. Remarks on this clonotype: No antigen is known for it. Within one base of it there is no much larger clone, and no base qualities were kept.

The research as a whole found: Total diversity estimates from one million sequenced T cells were considered lower bounds and underestimates. Compared with the aged group, the long-lived group had more naive CD4+ T cells, fewer expanded clones and increased TCR diversity, suggesting age selection. A strong correlation was found between observed TCR beta diversity and the percentage of naive T cells measured by flow cytometry. As age increased, observed TCR beta diversity per million T cells dropped in a roughly linear way, and a significant reduction was already evident by age about 36. Donor CMV infection status was unknown, potentially confounding age-related changes in expanded clonotypes. Bulk unsorted PBMC profiling prevented conclusive comparison of naive and antigen-experienced compartments.

The chain was built from TRBV6-1 and TRBJ1-2, with TRBD1 matching 7 junction bases. This sequence originates from a woman aged 25 to 45 in good health. The sequencing sample was made of blood. The nucleotides are TGTGCCAGCAGTGAAGGGGGACAGAATTTCTATGGCTACACCTTC. Its translation reads: CASSEGGQNFYGYTF.